The 22 T cell receptor beta chains in this list originate from one sample, sequenced in a study of T cell repertoires in cytomegalovirus infection (dated by TCRdb to about 2019). The treatment or condition tag for this specimen amounts to: in vitro stimulation with specific CMV peptide epitopes to enrich CMV-specific T cells. These reads were obtained on an Illumina HiSeq 1500. TCRdb reran the public reads through fastp at Q25 and MiXCR, keeping productive beta chains. Every distinct CDR3 protein forms one entry, paired with its most common genes and DNA. The sample table holds 50,000 or so distinct CDR3 sequences, of which roughly 20% were seen once. Roughly 60% of the sample goes to the ten largest clones. These receptors have no known antigen. Specimen: CD8+ T cells from cultured PBMCs, collected from culture after CMV antigen stimulation. The receptors come from a human donor in good health (CMV status not recorded). Some clones in this sample may be carry-over from other donors' samples.

This chain uses TRBV7-2 with TRBJ2-5, with TRBD1 matching over 8 bases. This CDR3 is built from 16 residues. The V gene's germline CDR1 is SGHTA and CDR2 FQGNSA. Trimming at V came to 5 bases and at J to 5 bases, leaving 13 bases not matched to a gene. This chain's CDR3 is CASSRLVQGARETQYF. Written as DNA, the CDR3 is TGTGCCAGCAGCAGGCTCGTTCAGGGGGCGAGGGAGACCCAGTACTTC.

This clonotype has only a few counts. This chain uses TRBV6-1 with TRBJ2-1; the match to TRBD1 covers 7 bases. Germline CDR1 reads MNHNS; CDR2 reads SASEGT. This CDR3 contains 15 residues. V was clipped by 4 bases and J by 7 bases; unmatched bases: 10. As DNA, the CDR3 is TGTGCCAGCAGTGGTACAGGGGCGGATTGGAATGAGCAGTTCTTC. It specifies CASSGTGADWNEQFF.

The chain couples TRBV7-3 to TRBJ2-3, with TRBD2 matching 8 bases. Germline loops: CDR1 SGHTA, CDR2 FQGTGA. The J segment lost 2 bases and the V segment lost 5 bases, leaving 6 bases of the junction unmatched. CDR3 length equals 15 residues. The CDR3 coding sequence is TGTGCCAGCAGCCCCCACGGGAGGGACACAGATACGCAGTATTTT. Protein: CASSPHGRDTDTQYF.

This rearrangement joins TRBV19 to TRBJ2-1, with TRBD2 matching 10 bases. Germline V gives CDR1 LNHDA, CDR2 SQIVND (reference sequence). V lost 2 bases, J lost 10 bases, and 2 bases stayed unmatched. The CDR3 extends over 13 amino acids. The CDR3 nucleotides are TGTGCCAGTAGTATAACTAGCGGGGTGGAGCAGTTCTTC. Protein product: CASSITSGVEQFF.

This clonotype showed up just a few times. This sequence joins TRBV7-9 and TRBJ1-3; no clear D. The CDR3 spans 13 residues. V was clipped by 1 base and J by 2 bases, with 3 bases between them. Germline lookup yields CDR1 SEHNR and CDR2 FQNEAQ (reference sequence). The CDR3 DNA is TGTGCCAGCAGCTTAGAGGCTGGAAACACCATATATTTT. Translated, it gives CASSLEAGNTIYF.

This clonotype was detected once. The gene calls are TRBV28 and TRBJ2-1; 7 bases are shared with TRBD1. After removal of 7 bases from V and 2 bases from J, the junction contained 17 bases not matched to a gene. The CDR3 has 18 residues. Germline CDR1 is MDHEN and CDR2 is SYDVKM. CDR3 coding DNA: TGTGCCAGCACCCCTGCCGGAACAGGGGATTTTCCCTACAATGAGCAGTTCTTC. Encoded protein: CASTPAGTGDFPYNEQFF.

V and J are TRBV5-6 and TRBJ1-1; TRBD1 might be the D (6 bases). This CDR3 comprises 15 residues. The germline CDR1 and CDR2 sequences are SGHDT and YYEEEE. Trimming stripped 4 bases from V and 4 bases from J, with 17 bases between. CDR3 nucleotides: TGTGCCAGCAGCCCTACATGGGGGCAAGGCACTGAAGCTTTCTTT. Its translation: CASSPTWGQGTEAFF.

This clonotype was seen more than once but under ten times. V is TRBV11-2 and J is TRBJ2-7; 7 nucleotides align to TRBD1. V was clipped by 1 base and J by 2 bases; unmatched bases: 5. Germline assignment: CDR1 SGHAT and CDR2 FQNNGV. The CDR3 length is 15 residues. The CDR3 DNA reads TGTGCCAGCAGCTTAGGACAGGGAAGGGCCTACGAGCAGTACTTC. This codes for CASSLGQGRAYEQYF.

V and J are TRBV20-1 and TRBJ2-7, with D perhaps TRBD2 (6 bases). Trimming pared 0 bases from V and 2 bases from J, leaving 11 bases between. Germline loops: CDR1 DFQATT, CDR2 SNEGSKA (reference sequence). The CDR3 is 14 residues long. The DNA of the CDR3 is TGCAGTGCTAGAGATCACCGGGAGCCCTACGAGCAGTACTTC. Its translation is CSARDHREPYEQYF.

V is TRBV3-1 and J is TRBJ2-7, with TRBD2 matching 9 bases. From germline, CDR1 is LGHDT and CDR2 YNNKEL (reference sequence). The CDR3 has 16 amino acids. Trimming at V came to 4 bases and at J to 3 bases, leaving 10 bases not matched to a gene. DNA for the CDR3: TGTGCCAGCAGCCCTTGGTCGGGACTAGCAAACTACGAGCAGTACTTC. The encoded protein is CASSPWSGLANYEQYF.

This clonotype was recorded a few times. This sequence joins TRBV7-9 and TRBJ1-1, with a weak D call TRBD1 (5 bases). V was clipped by 4 bases and J by 6 bases, with 9 bases between them. The germline CDR1 and CDR2 sequences are SEHNR and FQNEAQ (reference sequence). CDR3 length: 12 amino acids. CDR3 DNA sequence: TGTGCCAGCAGCTCCGCGGGGGCTGAAGCTTTCTTT. Amino acid sequence: CASSSAGAEAFF.

The chain uses TRBV6-2 or TRBV6-3 and TRBJ2-1; D is perhaps TRBD2 (6 bases). CDR1 and CDR2 (germline): MNHEY, SVGEGT. This CDR3 is built from 14 residues. The V and J ends lost 10 bases and 3 bases respectively, with 16 bases between them. Written as DNA, the CDR3 is TGTGCCACCATGACTAGTAATAACTACAATGAGCAGTTCTTC. As protein: CATMTSNNYNEQFF.

The V and J genes are TRBV6-4 and TRBJ1-1; D gene uncertain. CDR3 length equals 13 residues. Trimming left V 0 bases short and J 7 bases short, with 9 bases between. CDR1 and CDR2 from the germline V gene are MRHNA and SNTAGT. This CDR3 is CASSDSVKSEAFF. In DNA, the CDR3 is TGTGCCAGCAGTGACTCAGTGAAGAGTGAAGCTTTCTTT.

At least ten counts were recorded for this clonotype. J is TRBJ2-1 and V is TRBV7-9; D is uncertain. Germline CDR1 and CDR2: SEHNR and FQNEAQ (reference sequence). V was trimmed by 1 base and J by 6 bases, leaving 4 bases between them. The CDR3 extends over 12 amino acids. CDR3: CASSLGTNEQFF. CDR3 coding DNA: TGTGCCAGCAGCTTAGGGACCAATGAGCAGTTCTTC. The full variable domain, its missing parts supplied by reference TRBV7-9 and TRBJ2-1, is DTGVSQNPRHKITKRGQNVTFRCDPISEHNRLYWYRQTLGQGPEFLTYFQNEAQLEKSRLLSDRFSAERPKGSFSTLEIQRTEQGDSAMYLCASSLGTNEQFFGPGTRLTVL.

CDR3 region: CASSVGGGKLFF. CDR3 nucleotide sequence: TGTGCCAGCAGCGTAGGGGGTGGAAAACTGTTTTTT. The V gene is TRBV9, the J gene TRBJ1-4; no clear D gene. The ends were cut back, 0 bases at V and 10 bases at J, with 7 bases in the middle. The V gene's germline CDR1 is SGDLS and CDR2 YYNGEE. The CDR3 loop spans 12 amino acids.

This clonotype was picked up many times. The V gene is TRBV4-1, the J gene TRBJ1-2; D possibly corresponds to TRBD1 (5 bases). Trimming left V 0 bases short and J 8 bases short, with 19 bases between. CDR3 size: 16 residues. The germline gives CDR1 MGHRA, CDR2 YSYEKL. For the CDR3, the DNA is TGCGCCAGCAGCCAAGAAAGCACTCAGGGTTTCAAGGGCTACACCTTC. The encoded protein is CASSQESTQGFKGYTF.

The J gene is TRBJ2-7, the V gene TRBV5-6, with D perhaps assigned TRBD1 or TRBD2 (6 bases each). The V and J ends lost 4 bases and 5 bases respectively, with 16 bases between them. The length of the CDR3 is 14 residues. Germline V lookup: CDR1 SGHDT, CDR2 YYEEEE. The CDR3 nucleotides are TGTGCCAGCAGCGGGGGGCTGGAGTTCGACGAGCAGTACTTC. Residues: CASSGGLEFDEQYF. The full variable domain, rest sourced from reference TRBV5-6 and TRBJ2-7, is DAGVTQSPTHLIKTRGQQVTLRCSPKSGHDTVSWYQQALGQGPQFIFQYYEEEERQRGNFPDRFSGHQFPNYSSELNVNALLLGDSALYLCASSGGLEFDEQYFGPGTRLTVT.

This sequence joins TRBV5-1 and TRBJ1-1; a possible D gene is TRBD1 (6 bases). V was cut by 0 bases and J by 0 bases, with 15 bases left in between. CDR3 length: 17 residues. Germline V gene data show CDR1 as SGHRS and CDR2 as YFSETQ. DNA for the CDR3: TGCGCCAGCAGCTTGGCCCCTACACAGGGCATGAACACTGAAGCTTTCTTT. Translating gives CASSLAPTQGMNTEAFF.

This clonotype was observed many times. CDR3: CASSLGGVAQYF. The CDR3 region has the DNA TGTGCCAGCAGCTTGGGGGGAGTGGCCCAGTACTTC. The rearrangement uses TRBV7-2 and TRBJ2-5, with D maybe TRBD2 (6 bases). The germline V and J ends were trimmed by 3 bases and 9 bases, with 11 bases remaining between them. This CDR3 has 12 residues. Germline CDR1 is SGHTA and CDR2 is FQGNSA. The whole variable domain, filled in from reference TRBV7-2 and TRBJ2-5, reads GAGVSQSPSNKVTEKGKDVELRCDPISGHTALYWYRQSLGQGLEFLIYFQGNSAPDKSGLPSDRFSAERTGGSVSTLTIQRTQQEDSAVYLCASSLGGVAQYFGPGTRLLVL.

The chain combines TRBV7-6 with TRBJ2-5; a weak D match, TRBD1 (5 bases). Germline CDR1 reads SGHVS; CDR2 reads FNYEAQ. Trimming cost V 0 bases and J 1 base, with 12 bases left between them. The CDR3 has 16 residues. This chain's CDR3 is CASSLALDSLQETQYF. In nucleotides, the CDR3 is TGTGCCAGCAGCTTAGCGCTTGACAGCCTCCAAGAGACCCAGTACTTC.

This clonotype showed up just a few times. V usage is TRBV20-1 and J usage is TRBJ2-3, with TRBD2 matching over 11 bases. Germline assignment: CDR1 DFQATT and CDR2 SNEGSKA (reference sequence). Trimming cost V 3 bases and J 2 bases; bases outside gene matches: 4. The CDR3 sequence is 15 residues long. The CDR3 here is CSARGLAETTDTQYF. CDR3 DNA sequence: TGCAGTGCTAGGGGACTAGCGGAGACCACAGATACGCAGTATTTT.

In this sample, this clonotype turned up a few times. This chain joins TRBV7-2 and TRBJ2-1; 11 nucleotides agree with TRBD2. The junction had 9 bases not matched to a gene; V was cut back by 6 bases and J by 8 bases. In germline, CDR1 is SGHTA, CDR2 FQGNSA. This CDR3 spans 15 amino acids. Written as DNA, the CDR3 is TGTGCCAGCAGTTTTAGCGGGGGGGCGGGTGATGAGCAGTTCTTC. It specifies CASSFSGGAGDEQFF. The whole variable domain, remainder taken from reference TRBV7-2 and TRBJ2-1, is GAGVSQSPSNKVTEKGKDVELRCDPISGHTALYWYRQSLGQGLEFLIYFQGNSAPDKSGLPSDRFSAERTGGSVSTLTIQRTQQEDSAVYLCASSFSGGAGDEQFFGPGTRLTVL.